The 14 T cell receptor beta chains reported below all come from one sample, sequenced in a study of cytomegalovirus exposure and HLA in healthy donors. PCR involved 60 Vbeta and 13 Jbeta primers. Only in-frame clones appear in the TCRdb table, and some are missing; sequencing was by immunoSEQ multiplex PCR. The data hold roughly 120,000 clones, with over 60% observed a single time. Sequencing input: PBMCs. These TCRs come from a human donor in good health.

This clone was seen a few times. The genes are TRBV6-5 and TRBJ1-2; D might be TRBD1 (5 bases). V was shortened by 0 bases and J by 8 bases, with 16 bases between the two germline ends. This CDR3 is built from 15 residues. Germline loops: CDR1 MNHEY, CDR2 SVGAGI. The CDR3 reads CASSYSVYRYSGYTF. The DNA for the CDR3 is TGTGCCAGCAGTTACTCGGTCTACAGGTATTCAGGCTACACCTTC.

The V gene is TRBV19, the J gene TRBJ1-1; 9 bases fit TRBD1. This CDR3 has 14 residues. V was clipped by 7 bases and J by 8 bases; unmatched bases: 11. Germline CDR1 LNHDA, CDR2 SQIVND (reference sequence). The CDR3, as DNA: TGTGCCAGTACTGCGACAGGGGGAATATCCGAAGCTTTCTTT. Amino acid sequence: CASTATGGISEAFF.

The rearrangement joins TRBV6-1 to TRBJ1-3; D is perhaps TRBD1 (5 bases). This CDR3 is 16 amino acids long. Germline CDR1 and CDR2: MNHNS and SASEGT. V was trimmed by 0 bases and J by 3 bases, leaving 12 bases between them. The CDR3 DNA follows: TGTGCCAGCAGTGAAGCGGCAGGGCTATTTGGAAACACCATATATTTT. This sequence encodes CASSEAAGLFGNTIYF.

This clone was picked up one time. The chain has TRBV7-2 and TRBJ2-5, with D tentatively TRBD1 (5 bases). The CDR3 length is 12 residues. Looked up from germline, CDR1 is SGHTA and CDR2 is FQGNSA. V dropped 5 bases and J dropped 5 bases, with 9 bases sitting between them. CDR3 amino acids: CASSRGYETQYF. Written as DNA, the CDR3 is TGTGCCAGCAGCAGGGGCTACGAGACCCAGTACTTC.

The genes are TRBV5-1 and TRBJ1-1; TRBD1 matches 7 bases. The CDR3 extends over 12 amino acids. The junction had 5 bases not matched to a gene; V was cut back by 4 bases and J by 8 bases. CDR1 and CDR2 from the germline V gene are SGHRS and YFSETQ. The CDR3 region has the DNA TGCGCCAGCAGCCTATCGACAGGGGAAGCTTTCTTT. It yields the protein CASSLSTGEAFF.

This chain joins TRBV5-4 and TRBJ2-5; 7 bases agree with TRBD2. Germline V gene sequence: CDR1 SGHNT, CDR2 YYREEE (reference sequence). CDR3 size: 15 residues. The J segment lost 1 base and the V segment lost 5 bases, leaving 8 bases of the junction unmatched. The CDR3 sequence is CASSNGGGFQETQYF. The DNA for the CDR3 is TGTGCCAGCAGTAATGGCGGGGGATTCCAAGAGACCCAGTACTTC.

The chain links TRBV19 to TRBJ2-1; D ambiguous. The CDR3 is made up of 13 amino acids. The V end was cut by 2 bases, the J end by 5 bases, with 7 bases between. Germline CDR1 reads LNHDA; CDR2 reads SQIVND (reference sequence). In DNA, the CDR3 is TGTGCCAGTAGTATATCTGGCAACAATGAGCAGTTCTTC. It yields the protein CASSISGNNEQFF.

V usage is TRBV28 and J usage is TRBJ2-1; a possible D gene is TRBD2 (5 bases). Trimming removed 5 bases at V and 0 bases at J, with 17 bases between. The CDR3 length is 17 residues. Germline values: CDR1 MDHEN, CDR2 SYDVKM. The CDR3: CASSPRIRGSSYNEQFF. In DNA, the CDR3 is TGTGCCAGCAGTCCCCGTATAAGAGGGAGCTCCTACAATGAGCAGTTCTTC.

The chain is built from TRBV19 and TRBJ1-1; TRBD1 agrees at 7 bases. J lost 1 base, V lost 4 bases, and 12 bases had no gene match. Per the germline V gene, CDR1 is LNHDA and CDR2 is SQIVND (reference sequence). The CDR3 is made up of 17 amino acids. The CDR3 DNA reads as TGTGCCAGTAGTAAACACGCAGGGGGATCTTCGAACACTGAAGCTTTCTTT. Its protein is CASSKHAGGSSNTEAFF.

V gene TRBV19 combines with J gene TRBJ2-6; 10 bases map to TRBD1. CDR3 length: 17 residues. J gave up 1 base and V 5 bases, and 5 bases lay outside the gene matches. Germline V gene data show CDR1 as LNHDA and CDR2 as SQIVND (reference sequence). The CDR3 DNA reads as TGTGCCAGTAGTGTCGGGACAGGGGAATCTGGGGCCAACGTCCTGACTTTC. Protein product: CASSVGTGESGANVLTF.

The rearrangement links TRBV28 to TRBJ2-2; 10 bases line up with TRBD1. V trimming: 5 bases; J trimming: 6 bases; junction bases outside the gene matches: 12. Per the germline V gene, CDR1 is MDHEN and CDR2 is SYDVKM. The CDR3 loop spans 17 amino acids. In DNA, the CDR3 is TGTGCCAGCAGTATGGGACAGGGGTTTTTAGATCCCGGGGAGCTGTTTTTT. Amino acid sequence: CASSMGQGFLDPGELFF.

V is TRBV30 and J is TRBJ1-5; 7 nucleotides match TRBD1. The CDR3 totals 13 residues. Germline V gives CDR1 GTSNPN, CDR2 SVGIG (reference sequence). Trimming at V came to 4 bases and at J to 2 bases, leaving 2 bases not matched to a gene. The CDR3 DNA sequence: TGTGCCTGGAATACAGGGGGCAATCAGCCCCAGCATTTT. This gives the protein CAWNTGGNQPQHF.

The V and J genes are TRBV5-1 and TRBJ2-7; 9 bases fit TRBD1. This CDR3 is built from 15 residues. V shed 0 bases and J 4 bases; nucleotides not matched to a gene: 5. Germline V lookup: CDR1 SGHRS, CDR2 YFSETQ. The CDR3: CASSLAGTGLYEQYF. The CDR3 nucleotides are TGCGCCAGCAGCTTGGCCGGGACAGGGTTATACGAGCAGTACTTC.

The chain recombines TRBV5-4 with TRBJ2-7, with 7 bases lining up with TRBD1. Trimming at V came to 0 bases and at J to 3 bases, leaving 9 bases not matched to a gene. Germline lookup yields CDR1 SGHNT and CDR2 YYREEE (reference sequence). This CDR3 spans 16 amino acids. Here the CDR3 reads CASSLGRPGTDYEQYF. The CDR3 nucleotides are TGTGCCAGCAGCTTGGGTAGGCCCGGGACAGACTACGAGCAGTACTTC.